These T cell receptor beta chains were read from a single sample in a study of cytomegalovirus exposure and HLA in healthy donors. TCRdb keeps only in-frame clones here, not all; method: immunoSEQ multiplex PCR. The sample holds more than 110,000 clones, 70% to 75% seen once. Sequencing input: PBMCs. The receptors were sampled from a young woman in good health and CMV-seronegative. Both conserved end residues are part of each CDR3. Fields, in order: V gene, D gene, J gene, clone size, CDR3 DNA, CDR3 protein. The D gene is left open where the match is weak. The size field is filled for only some rows; it gives once, few, many or a size class.

>TRBV28|.|TRBJ2-1|.
TGTGCCAGCAGTTTATGGGGTTACAGCTACAATGAGCAGTTCTTC
CASSLWGYSYNEQFF
>TRBV30|.|TRBJ1-5|once
TGTGCCTGGAGTGTATATATCGGAGGCTGGGAGAGTCAGCCCCAGCATTTT
CAWSVYIGGWESQPQHF
>TRBV7-2|TRBD2|TRBJ2-1|.
TGTGCCAGCAGCAAAGCCGGGACTAGCGGGAGTTTTGAGCAGTTCTTC
CASSKAGTSGSFEQFF
>TRBV28|TRBD2|TRBJ2-3|.
TGTGCCAGCAGTTCCCCGGCGGGGGGCCTTTTAGATACGCAGTATTTT
CASSSPAGGLLDTQYF
>TRBV29-1|.|TRBJ2-1|.
TGCAGCGCCCTGATCACATGGCTCCAGTTCTTC
CSALITWLQFF
>TRBV11-2|.|TRBJ2-2|.
TGTGCCAGCAGCGGGAGAGCGAACACCGGGGAGCTGTTTTTT
CASSGRANTGELFF
>TRBV11-2|.|TRBJ2-5|.
TGTGCCAGCAGCTTTTTGGGGGCGGAAGAGACCCAGTACTTC
CASSFLGAEETQYF
>TRBV11-2|TRBD1|TRBJ1-2|once
TGTGCCAGCAGCTTAGAAGGGACAGGGGCCTATGGCTACACCTTC
CASSLEGTGAYGYTF
>TRBV28|.|TRBJ1-2|.
TGTGCCAGCAATCCGGGGGGGTCCCGCGGCTACACCTTC
CASNPGGSRGYTF
>TRBV6-1|.|TRBJ1-6|.
TGTGCCAGCAGTGAATACCAGGAGGGCCTTTCACCCCTCCACTTT
CASSEYQEGLSPLHF
>TRBV28|.|TRBJ1-5|.
TGTGCCAGCAGTCCATCGGTGGCGGGTAGCAATCAGCCCCAGCATTTT
CASSPSVAGSNQPQHF
>TRBV28|TRBD1|TRBJ2-1|.
TGTGCCAGCAGTGATAAGACAGGGAATGGGGGTGCGCGGTTCTTC
CASSDKTGNGGARFF
>TRBV30|TRBD1|TRBJ1-6|.
TGTGCCTGGAGTCAAGACAGGGTTTCAGCCCTCCACTTT
CAWSQDRVSALHF
>TRBV5-5|.|TRBJ1-5|once
TGTGCCAGCAGCTTTACATCTAGCAATCAGCCCCAGCATTTT
CASSFTSSNQPQHF
>TRBV7-3|.|TRBJ2-1|.
TGTGCCAGCAGCTTCACAGGGAACAATGAGCAGTTCTTC
CASSFTGNNEQFF
>TRBV4-1|TRBD2|TRBJ2-2|once
TGCGCCAGCAGCCAAGCAGGACTAGCGGAGAACACCGGGGAGCTGTTTTTT
CASSQAGLAENTGELFF
>TRBV6-1|.|TRBJ2-6|once
TGTGCCAGCAGTGTGATGCGCTCTGGGGCCAACGTCCTGACTTTC
CASSVMRSGANVLTF
>TRBV29-1|.|TRBJ2-3|few
TGCAGCGTTTTTTCCCCAAACACAGATACGCAGTATTTT
CSVFSPNTDTQYF
>TRBV2|.|TRBJ2-3|.
TGTGCCAGCAGTGGACAGGCGCAGTATTTT
CASSGQAQYF
>TRBV19|.|TRBJ1-2|.
TGTGCCAGTCATATACTGACCCCACAGGGAACAACCTATGGCTACACCTTC
CASHILTPQGTTYGYTF
>TRBV6-5|.|TRBJ2-1|.
TGTGCCAGCAGCTCTAGACAGACAATACACAATGAGCAGTTCTTC
CASSSRQTIHNEQFF
>TRBV28|TRBD1|TRBJ1-2|.
TGTGCCAGCAGGGACAGGGGAGCTAACTATGGCTACACCTTC
CASRDRGANYGYTF
>TRBV27|TRBD1|TRBJ2-1|.
TGTGCCAGCAGAAGGGAACAGGGGAGTTACAATGAGCAGTTCTTC
CASRREQGSYNEQFF
>TRBV13|TRBD2|TRBJ2-3|.
TGTGCCAGCAGCGGAAGGGGAGCGGGGGGCACAATCACAGATACGCAGTATTTT
CASSGRGAGGTITDTQYF
>TRBV6-1|.|TRBJ2-1|.
TGTGCCAGCAGTGAACAGGGTGGACACAATGAGCAGTTCTTC
CASSEQGGHNEQFF
>TRBV7-6|.|TRBJ2-2|.
TGTGCCAGCAGCTTACAGGCAACCGGGGAGCTGTTTTTT
CASSLQATGELFF
>TRBV27|TRBD2|TRBJ2-3|.
TGTGCCAGCAGTTTGACAGGGCCCCTTCTAGCGGGACTAAGCACAGATACGCAGTATTTT
CASSLTGPLLAGLSTDTQYF
>TRBV5-1|.|TRBJ2-7|.
TGCGCCAGCAGCTCCAACACCCCCTACGAGCAGTACTTC
CASSSNTPYEQYF
>TRBV28|TRBD2|TRBJ2-1|.
TGTGCCAGCTATGCTAGCGGGGTAATTGAGCAGTTCTTC
CASYASGVIEQFF
>TRBV5-1|.|TRBJ2-1|.
TGCGCCAGCAGCCTCTCCTTCGGCGGGGAGGAGAATGAGCAGTTCTTC
CASSLSFGGEENEQFF
>TRBV5-4|TRBD1|TRBJ1-4|.
TGTGCCAGCAGCTCAGCCACCGGGACAGGGGGCCCGGAGGCGGATGAAAAACTGTTTTTT
CASSSATGTGGPEADEKLFF
>TRBV27|TRBD2|TRBJ2-1|.
TGTGCCAGCAGTTTATCTAGACTAGCGGGGGGACCCCCCCACAATGAGCAGTTCTTC
CASSLSRLAGGPPHNEQFF
>TRBV7-2|.|TRBJ1-1|.
TGTGCCAGCAGCTTAGGGGGGCACCCTGAAGCTTTCTTT
CASSLGGHPEAFF
>TRBV23-1|.|TRBJ2-5|.
TGCGCCAGCAGTCCTGATCGTAAACCGCTTCTTCTCTACTGGGAGCAGTACTTC
CASSPDRKPLLLYWEQYF
>TRBV10-3|.|TRBJ2-1|.
TGTGCCATCAGCGACAGGGCGGGAGAGCAGTTCTTC
CAISDRAGEQFF
>TRBV5-6|TRBD2|TRBJ2-3|.
TGTGCCAGCAGCTCCACTAGCGGGAGCACAGATACGCAGTATTTT
CASSSTSGSTDTQYF
>TRBV4-1|.|TRBJ2-3|.
TGCGCCAGCAGCCAGGAAGGGACTCCTCTGTTCACAGATACGCAGTATTTT
CASSQEGTPLFTDTQYF
>TRBV9|.|TRBJ1-4|.
TGTGCCAGCAGCGTTAACAGGGAAGAAGAAAAACTGCTTTTT
CASSVNREEEKLLF
>TRBV7-8|TRBD2|TRBJ2-5|.
TGTGCCAGCAGCTTACCCGCCACCGGGACTAGCGGGGGCGCACCCCAAGAGACCCAGTACTTC
CASSLPATGTSGGAPQETQYF
>TRBV5-1|TRBD1|TRBJ2-7|.
TGCGCCAGCAGCCCGGACAGGGGGCTCTACGAGCAGTACTTC
CASSPDRGLYEQYF
>TRBV28|.|TRBJ2-7|.
TGTGCCAGCAGAGGGAGCTCCTACGAGCAGTACTTC
CASRGSSYEQYF
>TRBV7-3|TRBD1|TRBJ2-2|few
TGTGCCAGCAGCGTGACAGGGGTCGGGGAGCTGTTTTTT
CASSVTGVGELFF
>TRBV5-1|TRBD2|TRBJ2-1|.
TGCGCCGGCAGCTATGACGGGAGGGCCTACAATGAGCAGTTCTTC
CAGSYDGRAYNEQFF
>TRBV5-4|TRBD1|TRBJ1-2|.
TGTGCCAGCAGCTCCGGGACAGGGCTGTGGGGCTACACCTTC
CASSSGTGLWGYTF
>TRBV2|.|TRBJ1-4|.
TGTGCCAGCAAGGGGGACATTAATGAAAAACTGTTTTTT
CASKGDINEKLFF
>TRBV5-1|TRBD2|TRBJ2-1|.
TGCGCCAGCAGCTACGGACTAGCGACCTACAATGAGCAGTTCTTC
CASSYGLATYNEQFF
>TRBV29-1|TRBD1|TRBJ2-5|.
TGCAGCGACTCGGGACAGGGGGCAGAGACCCAGTACTTC
CSDSGQGAETQYF
>TRBV7-2|.|TRBJ2-7|few
TGTGCCAGCAGCTTACGCGGCGGGCTAACCTACGAGCAGTACTTC
CASSLRGGLTYEQYF
>TRBV5-4|.|TRBJ2-5|few
TGTGCCAGCAGTTTGACGACTCAAGAGACCCAGTACTTC
CASSLTTQETQYF
>TRBV7-6|.|TRBJ1-1|.
TGTGCCAGCAGCTTAGCTCAGGGTTCGGCTGAAGCTTTCTTT
CASSLAQGSAEAFF
>TRBV28|.|TRBJ2-3|.
TGTGCCAGCAGTTTAAAGACGGGGTCTAGCACAGATACGCAGTATTTT
CASSLKTGSSTDTQYF
>TRBV18|.|TRBJ2-5|.
TGTGCCAGCTCACCACCGTCGGTACAGCAAGAGACCCAGTACTTC
CASSPPSVQQETQYF